This T cell receptor beta chain was obtained from a study of Ad26.COV2.S vaccination and SARS-CoV-2 variants. Points from the study as a whole: With respect to non-spike TCR breadth, vaccine and placebo recipients were similar. Reportedly, after vaccination the spike-specific CD8+ and CD4+ T cell responses displayed substantial breadth. The analyses of TCR breadth and depth may have understated the size of total T cell responses.

Concerning this clone itself: Its antigen is unknown.

Germline V gene lookup returns CDR1 MNHEY and CDR2 SVGAGI. V gave up 4 bases and J gave up 8 bases; unmatched junction bases: 8. This CDR3 has 16 residues. As to treatment: around 19 received Ad26.COV2.S at low or high dose, single or two shots; about 5 received placebo; per-sample allocation not given. All samples were drawn on day 63, counting from the first vaccine or placebo injection. Spike of the Wuhan-strain SARS-CoV-2 was expressed by an Ad26 vector, which formed the vaccine. Data came from immunoSEQ multiplex PCR; TCRdb stores just in-frame clones and leaves some out. The table has around 450,000 clones, roughly 90% seen once.

The sequence came from a person aged 18-65 years who received the Ad26.COV2.S COVID-19 vaccine or a placebo. The sample consisted of peripheral blood, taken in a trial of Ad26.COV2.S vaccine versus placebo. This chain joins TRBV6-5 and TRBJ2-1; 13 nucleotides line up with TRBD2. The CDR3 DNA reads TGTGCCAGCAGTTCCACCGGGACTAGCGGGGCATATGAGCAGTTCTTC. Translation gives CASSSTGTSGAYEQFF.